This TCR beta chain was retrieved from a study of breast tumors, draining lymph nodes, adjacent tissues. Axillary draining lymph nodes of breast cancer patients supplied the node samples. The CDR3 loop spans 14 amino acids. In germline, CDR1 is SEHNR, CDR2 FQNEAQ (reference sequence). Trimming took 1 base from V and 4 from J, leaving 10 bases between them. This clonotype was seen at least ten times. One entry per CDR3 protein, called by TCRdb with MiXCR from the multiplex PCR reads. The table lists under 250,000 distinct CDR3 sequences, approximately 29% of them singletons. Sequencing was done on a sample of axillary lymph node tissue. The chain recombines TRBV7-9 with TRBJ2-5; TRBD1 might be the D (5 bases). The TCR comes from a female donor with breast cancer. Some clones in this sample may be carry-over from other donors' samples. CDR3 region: CASSLVARVETQYF. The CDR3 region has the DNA TGTGCCAGCAGCTTAGTAGCCAGGGTAGAGACCCAGTACTTC.